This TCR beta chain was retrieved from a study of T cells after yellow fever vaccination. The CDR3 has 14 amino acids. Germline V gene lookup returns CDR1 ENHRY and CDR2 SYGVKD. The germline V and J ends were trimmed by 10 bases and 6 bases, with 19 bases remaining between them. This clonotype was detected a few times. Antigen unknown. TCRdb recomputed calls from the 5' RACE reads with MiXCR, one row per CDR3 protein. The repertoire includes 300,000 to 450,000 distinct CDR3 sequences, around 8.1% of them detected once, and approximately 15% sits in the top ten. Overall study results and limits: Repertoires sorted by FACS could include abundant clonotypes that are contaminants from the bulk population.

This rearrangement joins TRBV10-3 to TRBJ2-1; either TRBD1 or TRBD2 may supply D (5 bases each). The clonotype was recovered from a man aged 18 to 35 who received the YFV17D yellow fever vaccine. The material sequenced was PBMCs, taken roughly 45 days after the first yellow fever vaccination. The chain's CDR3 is CATHPGTTVNEQFF. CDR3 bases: TGTGCCACTCATCCCGGGACCACCGTCAATGAGCAGTTCTTC.